This is a list of T cell receptor beta chains from one sample in a study of Graves' ophthalmopathy and Graves' hyperthyroidism. Via MiXCR, TCRdb re-called the multiplex PCR reads, giving one row per CDR3 protein. The data contain approximately 210,000 distinct CDR3 sequences, under 25% of them singletons. The sequencing sample was made of peripheral blood. The receptors here all came from a woman in her fifties or sixties with Graves' ophthalmopathy. Each CDR3 is given with its conserved first and last residue. A D gene is named only where the DNA matches it firmly. Clone size appears in some rows only: once, few, many, or a class for an expanded clone.

cdr3_nt: TGTGCCAGCAGTCGGCGAGAGACCCAGTACTTC
cdr3_aa: CASSRRETQYF
j_call: TRBJ2-5
v_call: TRBV12-3/TRBV12-4
clone_size: many
d_call: NA

cdr3_nt: TGTGCCAGCAGTCCCCCCGGACAGGCCCATGGCTACACCTTC
cdr3_aa: CASSPPGQAHGYTF
j_call: TRBJ1-2
v_call: TRBV6-1
clone_size: many
d_call: TRBD1

cdr3_nt: TGTGCCAGCAGTTACTCGAACATCCCAGGAGGCTATGGCTACACCTTC
cdr3_aa: CASSYSNIPGGYGYTF
j_call: TRBJ1-2
v_call: TRBV6-5
clone_size: NA
d_call: NA

cdr3_nt: TGTGCCAGCAGTTACTCTACGCAGACAAAGGAGACCCAGTACTTC
cdr3_aa: CASSYSTQTKETQYF
j_call: TRBJ2-5
v_call: TRBV6-5
clone_size: many
d_call: NA

cdr3_nt: TGTGCCAGCAGTTTAACAGGGTTGAGCACTGAAGCTTTCTTT
cdr3_aa: CASSLTGLSTEAFF
j_call: TRBJ1-1
v_call: TRBV28
clone_size: many
d_call: NA

cdr3_nt: TGCAGCGTCGCAGACGGATTCCTTGGCAATCAGCCCCAGCATTTT
cdr3_aa: CSVADGFLGNQPQHF
j_call: TRBJ1-5
v_call: TRBV29-1
clone_size: many
d_call: NA

cdr3_nt: TGTGCCTGGGATCCGGGACAGGGGTATTCACCCCTCCACTTT
cdr3_aa: CAWDPGQGYSPLHF
j_call: TRBJ1-6
v_call: TRBV30
clone_size: many
d_call: TRBD1

cdr3_nt: TGTGCCAGCAGGGGTCAGGTGGCCACCGGGGAGCTGTTTTTT
cdr3_aa: CASRGQVATGELFF
j_call: TRBJ2-2
v_call: TRBV19
clone_size: NA
d_call: NA

cdr3_nt: TGTGCCAGCTCACCACAGTCTGAAGCCTACGAGCAGTACTTC
cdr3_aa: CASSPQSEAYEQYF
j_call: TRBJ2-7
v_call: TRBV18
clone_size: few
d_call: NA

cdr3_nt: TGTGCCAGCAGCCGACAGGGGGCCCGGAACACTGAAGCTTTCTTT
cdr3_aa: CASSRQGARNTEAFF
j_call: TRBJ1-1
v_call: TRBV28
clone_size: many
d_call: TRBD1

cdr3_nt: TGTGCCAGCAGCAACGACAGGGGGCTCCGTTACGAGCAGTACTTC
cdr3_aa: CASSNDRGLRYEQYF
j_call: TRBJ2-7
v_call: TRBV5-6
clone_size: few
d_call: TRBD1

cdr3_nt: TGTGCCAGCAGTTTAAATTGGACAGGCAATCTGAAAGGGACCCAGTACTTC
cdr3_aa: CASSLNWTGNLKGTQYF
j_call: TRBJ2-5
v_call: TRBV12-3/TRBV12-4
clone_size: many
d_call: TRBD1

cdr3_nt: TGTGCCAGCAGCCGGGGGGTTCAGTTTCAGCCCCAGCATTTT
cdr3_aa: CASSRGVQFQPQHF
j_call: TRBJ1-5
v_call: TRBV11-3
clone_size: many
d_call: NA

cdr3_nt: TGCGCCAGCTTGACAGGGCCGAACACCGGGGAGCTGTTTTTT
cdr3_aa: CASLTGPNTGELFF
j_call: TRBJ2-2
v_call: TRBV5-1
clone_size: many
d_call: TRBD1

cdr3_nt: TGTGCCAGCAGTTTACGGGAGAGTCCCTACGAGCAGTACTTC
cdr3_aa: CASSLRESPYEQYF
j_call: TRBJ2-7
v_call: TRBV12-3/TRBV12-4
clone_size: many
d_call: NA

cdr3_nt: TGTGCCAGCAGCTTTAGCGGGGGGTCGAGCAATCAGCCCCAGCATTTT
cdr3_aa: CASSFSGGSSNQPQHF
j_call: TRBJ1-5
v_call: TRBV7-2
clone_size: NA
d_call: NA

cdr3_nt: TGCGCCAGCAGCTCGCGGGAGGACTTGCAAAACATTCAGTACTTC
cdr3_aa: CASSSREDLQNIQYF
j_call: TRBJ2-4
v_call: TRBV5-1
clone_size: many
d_call: TRBD2

cdr3_nt: TGTGCCAGCAGGGTCGGTCGCCGGGAAAATCAGCCCCAGCATTTT
cdr3_aa: CASRVGRRENQPQHF
j_call: TRBJ1-5
v_call: TRBV7-3
clone_size: many
d_call: NA

cdr3_nt: TGTGCCAGCAGGGCACTTGGGCAGGGCCCCCCCCAGTACTTC
cdr3_aa: CASRALGQGPPQYF
j_call: TRBJ2-7
v_call: TRBV2
clone_size: many
d_call: NA

cdr3_nt: TGTGCCTGGAGTCGGACTGAGAATCAGCCCCAGCATTTT
cdr3_aa: CAWSRTENQPQHF
j_call: TRBJ1-5
v_call: TRBV30
clone_size: many
d_call: NA

cdr3_nt: TGTGCCAGCAGTTTCACCGTAGACCAAGAGACCCAGTACTTC
cdr3_aa: CASSFTVDQETQYF
j_call: TRBJ2-5
v_call: TRBV27
clone_size: many
d_call: NA

cdr3_nt: TGTGCCAGCAGTGAGCAGGGTGGGGCCAACGTCCTGACTTTC
cdr3_aa: CASSEQGGANVLTF
j_call: TRBJ2-6
v_call: TRBV6-1
clone_size: many
d_call: NA

cdr3_nt: TGTGCCAGCAGTGGCGGGGGCGCAGAGACCCAGTACTTC
cdr3_aa: CASSGGGAETQYF
j_call: TRBJ2-5
v_call: TRBV27
clone_size: many
d_call: NA

cdr3_nt: TGTGCCAGCAGTTTAATGGGGGGAGGCTACGAGCAGTACTTC
cdr3_aa: CASSLMGGGYEQYF
j_call: TRBJ2-7
v_call: TRBV28
clone_size: many
d_call: NA

cdr3_nt: TGTGCCAGCAGCCGTCCCCTAACAGGGATGACGGAGACCCAGTACTTC
cdr3_aa: CASSRPLTGMTETQYF
j_call: TRBJ2-5
v_call: TRBV14
clone_size: many
d_call: NA

cdr3_nt: TGCAGTGCTAGATTGGGGGGGGCAGGCATTCAGTACTTC
cdr3_aa: CSARLGGAGIQYF
j_call: TRBJ2-4
v_call: TRBV20-1
clone_size: many
d_call: NA

cdr3_nt: TGTGCCAGTAGTATAGATGTCACCCGGACAGGGTATCAAGAGACCCAGTACTTC
cdr3_aa: CASSIDVTRTGYQETQYF
j_call: TRBJ2-5
v_call: TRBV19
clone_size: many
d_call: TRBD1

cdr3_nt: TGTGCCAGCAGTTCACCATCAATGAACACTGAAGCTTTCTTT
cdr3_aa: CASSSPSMNTEAFF
j_call: TRBJ1-1
v_call: TRBV28
clone_size: many
d_call: NA

cdr3_nt: TGTGCCAGCAGCAAACAGGGTGGGTCCTACGAGCAGTACTTC
cdr3_aa: CASSKQGGSYEQYF
j_call: TRBJ2-7
v_call: TRBV7-9
clone_size: many
d_call: NA

cdr3_nt: TGCAGTGTCCCGGGACAGGGGGCTCGTGAGCAGTACTTC
cdr3_aa: CSVPGQGAREQYF
j_call: TRBJ2-7
v_call: TRBV20-1
clone_size: many
d_call: TRBD1

cdr3_nt: TGTGCCAGCAGAGAGACTAGCGGTTACAATGAGCAGTTCTTC
cdr3_aa: CASRETSGYNEQFF
j_call: TRBJ2-1
v_call: TRBV6-1
clone_size: NA
d_call: TRBD2

cdr3_nt: TGTGCCAGCAGTTTTTCCAGGGTCGGGGCCGGGGAGCTGTTTTTT
cdr3_aa: CASSFSRVGAGELFF
j_call: TRBJ2-2
v_call: TRBV28
clone_size: many
d_call: NA

cdr3_nt: TGTGCCAGCAGCCAACAACAGGGGTTTGAAGCTTTCTTT
cdr3_aa: CASSQQQGFEAFF
j_call: TRBJ1-1
v_call: TRBV14
clone_size: NA
d_call: TRBD1

cdr3_nt: TGTGCCAGCAGCCACCTTACTGCCGAGCAGTACTTC
cdr3_aa: CASSHLTAEQYF
j_call: TRBJ2-7
v_call: TRBV14
clone_size: few
d_call: NA

cdr3_nt: TGTGCCAGCAGCTTAGTTGAGGCCAACGTCCTGACTTTC
cdr3_aa: CASSLVEANVLTF
j_call: TRBJ2-6
v_call: TRBV11-2
clone_size: NA
d_call: NA

cdr3_nt: TGTGCCAGCAGTTCTTACAGATCCTACGAGCAGTACTTC
cdr3_aa: CASSSYRSYEQYF
j_call: TRBJ2-7
v_call: TRBV27
clone_size: many
d_call: NA

cdr3_nt: TGTGCCTGGGGCAGTCAAGAGACCCAGTACTTC
cdr3_aa: CAWGSQETQYF
j_call: TRBJ2-5
v_call: TRBV30
clone_size: many
d_call: NA

cdr3_nt: TGCGCCAGCAGCCAAGATCCTCGGGTGAGCGAGCAGTACTTC
cdr3_aa: CASSQDPRVSEQYF
j_call: TRBJ2-7
v_call: TRBV4-1
clone_size: NA
d_call: NA

cdr3_nt: TGTGCCACCCGAAGGGTGGATCTAAGCAATCAGCCCCAGCATTTT
cdr3_aa: CATRRVDLSNQPQHF
j_call: TRBJ1-5
v_call: TRBV28
clone_size: NA
d_call: NA

cdr3_nt: TGTGCCAGCAGCCAGCTTGGAGGGGACAGGGCAGAGAACACCTTC
cdr3_aa: CASSQLGGDRAENTF
j_call: TRBJ1-2
v_call: TRBV11-2
clone_size: many
d_call: TRBD1

cdr3_nt: TGTGCCAGCAGAGGGACAGGCCGCCCCGAGCAGTACTTC
cdr3_aa: CASRGTGRPEQYF
j_call: TRBJ2-7
v_call: TRBV13
clone_size: many
d_call: TRBD1

cdr3_nt: TGTGCCAGCTCGCGAGGGGACGAGCAGTACTTC
cdr3_aa: CASSRGDEQYF
j_call: TRBJ2-7
v_call: TRBV6-2/TRBV6-3
clone_size: NA
d_call: NA

cdr3_nt: TGTGCCAGCAGTTCCGTCGGGGTAGGGCTGAACACTGAAGCTTTCTTT
cdr3_aa: CASSSVGVGLNTEAFF
j_call: TRBJ1-1
v_call: TRBV6-5
clone_size: many
d_call: NA

cdr3_nt: TGCAGTGCTAGCCCCGGACCCCACTATGGCTACACCTTC
cdr3_aa: CSASPGPHYGYTF
j_call: TRBJ1-2
v_call: TRBV20-1
clone_size: many
d_call: NA

cdr3_nt: TGTGCCAGCAGCCCCCCAGGGGTCGATCAGCCCCAGCATTTT
cdr3_aa: CASSPPGVDQPQHF
j_call: TRBJ1-5
v_call: TRBV25-1
clone_size: many
d_call: NA

cdr3_nt: TGTGCCAGCAGTGAAAACCGGGACGGCTACACCTTC
cdr3_aa: CASSENRDGYTF
j_call: TRBJ1-2
v_call: TRBV12-3/TRBV12-4
clone_size: NA
d_call: NA